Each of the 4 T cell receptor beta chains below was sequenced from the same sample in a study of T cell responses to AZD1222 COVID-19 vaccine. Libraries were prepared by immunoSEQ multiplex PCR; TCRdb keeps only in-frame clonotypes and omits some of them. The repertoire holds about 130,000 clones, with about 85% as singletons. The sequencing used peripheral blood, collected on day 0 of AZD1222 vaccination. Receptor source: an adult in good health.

Here the CDR3 reads CASSMNGEEGQLFF. The CDR3 nucleotides read TGTGCCAGCAGCATGAACGGGGAAGAAGGGCAACTGTTTTTT. The genes are TRBV7-9 and TRBJ1-4; D not resolved. Trimming took 5 bases from V and 12 from J, leaving 19 bases between them. This CDR3 is 14 amino acids long. CDR1 SEHNR and CDR2 FQNEAQ come from the germline V gene (reference sequence).

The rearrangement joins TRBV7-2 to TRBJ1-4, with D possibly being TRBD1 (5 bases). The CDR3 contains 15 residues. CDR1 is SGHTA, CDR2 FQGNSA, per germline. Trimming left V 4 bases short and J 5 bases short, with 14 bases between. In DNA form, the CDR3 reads TGTGCCAGCAGCTCAACGGGGCGGATAAATGAAAAACTGTTTTTT. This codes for CASSSTGRINEKLFF.

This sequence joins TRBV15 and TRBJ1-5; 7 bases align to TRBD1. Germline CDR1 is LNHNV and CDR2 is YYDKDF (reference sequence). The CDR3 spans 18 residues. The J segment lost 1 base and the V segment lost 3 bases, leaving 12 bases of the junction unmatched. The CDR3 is CATSSIRGAGGSNQPQHF. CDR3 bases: TGTGCCACCAGCAGTATCCGGGGGGCAGGGGGGAGCAATCAGCCCCAGCATTTT.

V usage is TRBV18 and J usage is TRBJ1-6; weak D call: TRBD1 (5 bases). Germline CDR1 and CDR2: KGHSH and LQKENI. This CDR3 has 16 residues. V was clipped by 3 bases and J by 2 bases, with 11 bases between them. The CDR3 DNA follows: TGTGCCAGCTCACCTTGGGGCACGGCCTATAATTCACCCCTCCACTTT. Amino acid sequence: CASSPWGTAYNSPLHF.